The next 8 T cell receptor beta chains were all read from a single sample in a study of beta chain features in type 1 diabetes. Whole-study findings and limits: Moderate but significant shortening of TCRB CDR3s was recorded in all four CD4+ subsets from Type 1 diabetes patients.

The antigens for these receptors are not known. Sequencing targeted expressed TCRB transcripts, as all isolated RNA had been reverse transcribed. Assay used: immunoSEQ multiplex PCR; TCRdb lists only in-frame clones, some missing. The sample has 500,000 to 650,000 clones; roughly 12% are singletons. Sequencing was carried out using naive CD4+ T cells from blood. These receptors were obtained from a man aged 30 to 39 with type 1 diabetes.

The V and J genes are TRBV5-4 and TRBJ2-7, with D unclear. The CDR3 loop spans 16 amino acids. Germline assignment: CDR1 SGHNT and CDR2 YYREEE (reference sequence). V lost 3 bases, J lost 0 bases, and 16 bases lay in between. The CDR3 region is CASSSLIGPSSYEQYF. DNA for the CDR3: TGTGCCAGCAGCTCCTTGATAGGACCTAGCTCCTACGAGCAGTACTTC.

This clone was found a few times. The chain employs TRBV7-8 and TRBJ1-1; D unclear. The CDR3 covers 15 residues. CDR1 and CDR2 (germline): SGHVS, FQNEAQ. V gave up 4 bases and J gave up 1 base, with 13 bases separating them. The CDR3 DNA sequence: TGTGCCAGCAGCTGGAACGGACCGCCGAACACTGAAGCTTTCTTT. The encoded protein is CASSWNGPPNTEAFF.

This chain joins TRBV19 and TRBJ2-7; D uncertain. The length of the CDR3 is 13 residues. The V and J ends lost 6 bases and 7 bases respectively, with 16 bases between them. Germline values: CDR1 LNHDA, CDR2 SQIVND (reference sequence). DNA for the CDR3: TGTGCCAGTAGCTCCATTCCCAGCAAGGAGCAGTACTTC. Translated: CASSSIPSKEQYF.

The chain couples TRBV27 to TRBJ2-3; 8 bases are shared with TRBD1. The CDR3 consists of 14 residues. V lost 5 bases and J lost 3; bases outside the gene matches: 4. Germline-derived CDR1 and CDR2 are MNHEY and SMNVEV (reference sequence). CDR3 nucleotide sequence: TGTGCCAGCAGTCCGGGACAGGCGACAGATACGCAGTATTTT. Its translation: CASSPGQATDTQYF.

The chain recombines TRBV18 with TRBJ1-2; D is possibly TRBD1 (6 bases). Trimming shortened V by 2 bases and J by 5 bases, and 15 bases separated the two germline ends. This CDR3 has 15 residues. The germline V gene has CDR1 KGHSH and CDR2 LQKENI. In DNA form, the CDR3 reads TGTGCCAGCTCACCAGCACAGGGAGTTGGGTATGGCTACACCTTC. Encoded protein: CASSPAQGVGYGYTF.

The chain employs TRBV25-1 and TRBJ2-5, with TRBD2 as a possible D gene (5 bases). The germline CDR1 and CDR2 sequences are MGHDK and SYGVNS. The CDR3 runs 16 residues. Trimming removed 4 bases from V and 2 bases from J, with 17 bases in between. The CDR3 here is CASSVGVEWEQETQYF. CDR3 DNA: TGTGCCAGCAGTGTTGGTGTTGAGTGGGAGCAAGAGACCCAGTACTTC.

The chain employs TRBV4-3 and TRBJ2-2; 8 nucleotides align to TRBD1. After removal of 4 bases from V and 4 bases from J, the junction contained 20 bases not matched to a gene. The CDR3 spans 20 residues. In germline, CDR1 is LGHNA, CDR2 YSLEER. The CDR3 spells CASSRLTRFDRGRPTGELFF. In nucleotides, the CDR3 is TGCGCCAGCAGCCGACTTACGCGATTCGACAGGGGTCGTCCCACCGGGGAGCTGTTTTTT.

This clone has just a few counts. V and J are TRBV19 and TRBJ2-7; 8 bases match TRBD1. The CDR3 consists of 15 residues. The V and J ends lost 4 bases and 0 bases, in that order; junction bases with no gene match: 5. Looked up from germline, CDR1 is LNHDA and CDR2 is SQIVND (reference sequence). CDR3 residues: CASSTRGQPSYEQYF. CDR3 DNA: TGTGCCAGTAGTACCAGGGGGCAGCCCTCCTACGAGCAGTACTTC.